The 11 T cell receptor beta chains listed next were all sequenced from one sample in a study of CD8 T cells in ankylosing spondylitis. TCRdb itself ran the 5' RACE reads through MiXCR, one entry per CDR3 protein. The table records about 220,000 distinct CDR3 sequences, 5.5% to 7.5% of them present only once. General study points: The study identified a TCR beta motif of 7 or 8 highly homologous variants that appeared characteristic of ankylosing spondylitis blood.

These receptors' targets are unknown. Input material: blood, either unsorted or a sorted T cell fraction (not recorded which). The origin of the receptors is a male donor with ankylosing spondylitis.

This clonotype was counted at least ten times. The genes are TRBV28 and TRBJ1-5, with D unclear. The CDR3 is made up of 14 amino acids. CDR1 and CDR2 from the germline V gene are MDHEN and SYDVKM. Between the trimmed V and J ends, which lost 4 bases and 0 bases, there was a span of 7 bases. The CDR3 region is CASSSGHSNQPQHF. In DNA form, the CDR3 reads TGTGCCAGCAGTTCGGGTCATAGCAATCAGCCCCAGCATTTT. The entire variable domain, with the rest obtained from reference TRBV28 and TRBJ1-5, is as follows: DVKVTQSSRYLVKRTGEKVFLECVQDMDHENMFWYRQDPGLGLRLIYFSYDVKMKEKGDIPEGYSVSREKKERFSLILESASTNQTSMYLCASSSGHSNQPQHFGDGTRLSIL.

This clonotype was recorded at least ten times. The genes are TRBV29-1 and TRBJ1-6; 8 positions agree with TRBD1. V was pared by 7 bases and J by 5 bases, with 7 bases of the junction left unmatched. Germline V gene data show CDR1 as SQVTM and CDR2 as ANQGSEA. This CDR3 contains 14 residues. CDR3 nucleotide sequence: TGCAGCGCCCGTGAACAGGGGGATAATTCACCCCTCCACTTT. Amino acids: CSAREQGDNSPLHF.

This clonotype came up many times. V is TRBV28 and J is TRBJ2-3, with 8 bases that match TRBD1. The CDR3 covers 16 residues. V gave up 4 bases and J gave up 1 base; unmatched junction bases: 7. Germline CDR1 is MDHEN and CDR2 is SYDVKM. CDR3 amino acids: CASSYLEGQGTDTQYF. In DNA, the CDR3 is TGTGCCAGCAGTTATTTGGAGGGACAGGGCACAGATACGCAGTATTTT.

The chain combines TRBV20-1 with TRBJ2-1; D remains ambiguous. Trimming took off 1 base at V and 3 bases at J, with 13 bases between the two ends. Germline lookup yields CDR1 DFQATT and CDR2 SNEGSKA (reference sequence). CDR3 size: 15 residues. The CDR3 loop reads CSARVSSAFYNEQFF. In DNA, the CDR3 is TGCAGTGCTAGAGTCTCATCGGCCTTCTACAATGAGCAGTTCTTC.

The sample holds many counts of this clonotype. The chain is built from TRBV6-1 and TRBJ1-2; TRBD1 matches at 8 bases. There are 15 residues in the CDR3. Germline CDR1 and CDR2: MNHNS and SASEGT. With V trimmed by 5 bases and J by 1 base, 6 bases remained unmatched. The CDR3: CASSPRDRNNYGYTF. The CDR3 DNA sequence: TGTGCCAGCAGTCCCCGGGACAGGAATAACTATGGCTACACCTTC.

The sample holds many counts of this clonotype. J is TRBJ2-1 and V is TRBV7-9; no firm D call. Germline CDR1 and CDR2: SEHNR and FQNEAQ (reference sequence). This CDR3 has 13 residues. CDR3 nucleotides: TGTGCTTCCACTTCTAATGGTATCAATGAGCAGTTCTTC. As protein: CASTSNGINEQFF.

This clonotype was counted at least ten times. The chain couples TRBV3-1 to TRBJ2-7, with D possibly matching TRBD2 (6 bases). The V end was cut by 4 bases, the J end by 4 bases, with 11 bases between. Germline CDR1 and CDR2: LGHDT and YNNKEL (reference sequence). The CDR3 runs 13 residues. The CDR3 is CASSPQEGYEQYF. Written as DNA, the CDR3 is TGTGCCAGCAGCCCCCAGGAGGGGTACGAGCAGTACTTC.

This clonotype was seen repeatedly, ten times or more. The V call is TRBV4-3, the J call TRBJ2-3; 8 bases agree with TRBD1. Germline trimming cut 6 bases from V and 5 bases from J; bases unmatched to any gene: 7. Germline V gene sequence: CDR1 LGHNA, CDR2 YSLEER. This CDR3 is 14 amino acids long. CDR3 loop: CASRAGQGGDTQYF. The CDR3 DNA sequence: TGCGCCAGCAGGGCCGGACAGGGAGGAGATACGCAGTATTTT.

This sequence joins TRBV6-2 or TRBV6-3 and TRBJ2-5, with D unresolved. V was clipped by 2 bases and J by 3 bases, with 19 bases between them. CDR1 MNHEY and CDR2 SVGEGT come from the germline V gene. The CDR3 has 17 amino acids. DNA of the CDR3: TGTGCCAGCAGTTACGATATCCGGAATACCCTTAAAGAGACCCAGTACTTC. It codes for CASSYDIRNTLKETQYF.

This clonotype was observed at least ten times. This sequence joins TRBV6-1 and TRBJ1-1; D gene ambiguous. Germline CDR1 and CDR2: MNHNS and SASEGT. V was clipped by 7 bases and J by 5 bases, with 17 bases between them. The CDR3 consists of 14 residues. The CDR3 spells CASTLDPVGTEAFF. The CDR3 coding sequence is TGTGCCAGCACCTTGGACCCCGTTGGGACTGAAGCTTTCTTT.

This clonotype came up many times. CDR3 sequence reads: CASSPRVGYNEQFF. The DNA for the CDR3 is TGTGCCAGCAGCCCCCGAGTCGGATACAATGAGCAGTTCTTC. This chain joins TRBV14 and TRBJ2-1; D is ambiguous. The CDR3 totals 14 residues. Per the germline V gene, CDR1 is SGHDN and CDR2 is FVKESK. V shed 4 bases and J shed 4 bases, with 11 bases lying between them. Using reference TRBV14 and TRBJ2-1 for the parts outside the CDR3, the full variable domain is EAGVTQFPSHSVIEKGQTVTLRCDPISGHDNLYWYRRVMGKEIKFLLHFVKESKQDESGMPNNRFLAERTGGTYSTLKVQPAELEDSGVYFCASSPRVGYNEQFFGPGTRLTVL.